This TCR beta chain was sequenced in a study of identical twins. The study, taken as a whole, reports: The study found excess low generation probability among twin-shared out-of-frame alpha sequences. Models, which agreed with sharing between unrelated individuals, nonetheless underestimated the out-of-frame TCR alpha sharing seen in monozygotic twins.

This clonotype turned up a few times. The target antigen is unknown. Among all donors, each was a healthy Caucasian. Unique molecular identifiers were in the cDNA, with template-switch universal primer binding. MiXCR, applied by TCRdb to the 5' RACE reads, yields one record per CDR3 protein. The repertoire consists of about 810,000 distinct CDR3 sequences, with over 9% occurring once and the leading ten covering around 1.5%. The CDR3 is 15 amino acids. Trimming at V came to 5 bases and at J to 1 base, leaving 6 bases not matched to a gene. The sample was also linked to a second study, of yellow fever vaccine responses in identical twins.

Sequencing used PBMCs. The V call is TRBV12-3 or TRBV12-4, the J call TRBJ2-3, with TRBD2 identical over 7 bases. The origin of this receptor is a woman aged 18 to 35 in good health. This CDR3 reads CASSLGGKGTDTQYF. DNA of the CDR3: TGTGCCAGCAGTCTGGGGGGGAAAGGCACAGATACGCAGTATTTT.